One T cell receptor beta chain is described in this entry. Its cognate antigen is unknown. This CDR3 is built from 14 residues. V was pared by 2 bases and J by 6 bases, with 13 bases between. Germline lookup yields CDR1 MNHEY and CDR2 SVGAGI. These data are taken from a study of cytomegalovirus exposure and HLA in healthy donors. General study results and limits: TCR beta sequences reportedly predicted most subjects' HLA-A and HLA-B alleles accurately. A later analysis appeared to link common viral pathogens to several of the most significant clusters.

PCR amplification relied on 60 Vbeta primers (plus 13 Jbeta primers). Assay: immunoSEQ multiplex PCR; the TCRdb copy retains only in-frame clones and omits some. This table has 150,000 to 200,000 clones, 65% to 75% appearing once. The chain is built from TRBV6-5 and TRBJ1-1, with D possibly being TRBD1 (6 bases). The sample consisted of PBMCs. The sequence was obtained from a human donor in good health. DNA of the CDR3: TGTGCCAGCAGTTACGCCAGGGGCAATTCTGAAGCTTTCTTT. It codes for CASSYARGNSEAFF.